The 14 T cell receptor beta chains listed next were all sequenced from one sample in a study of T cells in Graves' hyperthyroidism and ophthalmopathy. What was amplified from RNA transcripts were TCR beta CDR3 regions. The TCR CDR3 was amplified in a first-round RT-PCR using the HTBI primer set. MiXCR was run by TCRdb on the multiplex PCR reads, yielding one entry per CDR3 protein. Among around 490,000 distinct CDR3 sequences listed, about 20% were seen once. The sequencing sample was made of blood. All receptors derive from a man aged 35 to 55 with Graves' ophthalmopathy.

This clonotype was seen only a few times. The V and J genes are TRBV5-4 and TRBJ2-5; no firm D call. The germline gives CDR1 SGHNT, CDR2 YYREEE (reference sequence). The CDR3 runs to 13 residues. Trimming pared 4 bases from V and 5 bases from J, leaving 12 bases between. The CDR3 DNA sequence: TGTGCCAGCAGCGGCTCCGAAGCGGAGACCCAGTACTTC. It encodes CASSGSEAETQYF. Variable domain in full (rest from reference TRBV5-4 and TRBJ2-5): ETGVTQSPTHLIKTRGQQVTLRCSSQSGHNTVSWYQQALGQGPQFIFQYYREEENGRGNFPPRFSGLQFPNYSSELNVNALELDDSALYLCASSGSEAETQYFGPGTRLLVL.

This clonotype occurred many times. The chain uses TRBV7-8 and TRBJ2-1; a weak D match, TRBD2 (7 bases). The CDR3 is 16 residues long. Trimming removed 5 bases at V and 0 bases at J, with 14 bases between. Germline V lookup: CDR1 SGHVS, CDR2 FQNEAQ. The CDR3 here is CASSAFRGASYNEQFF. Here the CDR3 DNA reads TGTGCCAGCAGCGCATTTCGGGGGGCCTCCTACAATGAGCAGTTCTTC.

The sample holds a few counts of this clonotype. The V gene is TRBV20-1, the J gene TRBJ1-5, with 9 bases fitting TRBD1. The germline gives CDR1 DFQATT, CDR2 SNEGSKA (reference sequence). V lost 0 bases, J lost 6 bases, and 3 bases stayed unmatched. The CDR3 extends over 14 amino acids. CDR3 coding DNA: TGCAGTGCTAGAGAACACAGGGGGCGTCAGCCCCAGCATTTT. Amino acid sequence: CSAREHRGRQPQHF.

This clonotype was seen only a few times. CDR3 nucleotides: TGTGCCAGCAGCCCCCCCGCAATAGAGACCCAGTACTTC. As protein: CASSPPAIETQYF. The rearrangement uses TRBV7-9 and TRBJ2-5; unclear D gene. Deletions cut 5 bases from V and 4 bases from J, with 11 bases between. This CDR3 has 13 amino acids. The germline V gene has CDR1 SEHNR and CDR2 FQNEAQ (reference sequence).

The rearrangement links TRBV12-5 to TRBJ2-1, with D perhaps matching TRBD2 (5 bases). The CDR3 has 17 residues. Germline lookup yields CDR1 LGHNT and CDR2 FRNRAP. The V end lost 3 bases, the J end lost 3 bases, and 18 bases lay between the germline ends. The CDR3 sequence is CASGFKPTGLYYNEQFF. CDR3 DNA sequence: TGTGCTAGTGGTTTCAAACCGACCGGACTGTACTACAATGAGCAGTTCTTC.

This clonotype turned up a few times. The CDR3 bases are TGTGCCATCATGGAAACCTACGAGCAGTACTTC. This gives the protein CAIMETYEQYF. This chain joins TRBV10-3 and TRBJ2-7, with D hard to call. The CDR3 is 11 residues long. Germline lookup yields CDR1 ENHRY and CDR2 SYGVKD. With 7 bases removed from V and 2 bases from J, the gap between germline ends came to 6 bases.

This clonotype has more than one count but fewer than ten. The rearrangement links TRBV9 to TRBJ2-1; D unresolved. With 0 bases removed from V and 3 bases from J, the gap between germline ends came to 10 bases. The CDR3 sequence is 15 residues long. Germline V gives CDR1 SGDLS, CDR2 YYNGEE. CDR3 coding DNA: TGTGCCAGCAGCGTAGGGACCGTAGGCTACAATGAGCAGTTCTTC. Protein sequence: CASSVGTVGYNEQFF. Combining the CDR3 with reference TRBV9 and TRBJ2-1 gives the whole variable domain DSGVTQTPKHLITATGQRVTLRCSPRSGDLSVYWYQQSLDQGLQFLIQYYNGEERAKGNILERFSAQQFPDLHSELNLSSLELGDSALYFCASSVGTVGYNEQFFGPGTRLTVL.

Of note for this clonotype: This could be a read error, since a much larger clone is one nucleotide away. V and J are TRBV5-1 and TRBJ2-3; either TRBD1 or TRBD2 may fit D (6 bases each). The germline V gene encodes CDR1 SGHRS and CDR2 YFSETQ. With 2 bases removed from V and 6 bases from J, the gap between germline ends came to 16 bases. The CDR3 is 15 residues long. CDR3 DNA sequence: TGCGCCAGCAGCTTCTATGGACGGGGGCCGGATACGCAGTATTTT. It is translated as CASSFYGRGPDTQYF.

This clonotype was observed many times. The V gene is TRBV28, the J gene TRBJ2-5, with unresolved D. The germline V and J ends were trimmed by 6 bases and 1 base, with 12 bases remaining between them. CDR1 MDHEN and CDR2 SYDVKM come from the germline V gene. The CDR3 is 14 amino acids. The CDR3 loop reads CASSLPRIQETQYF. CDR3 bases: TGTGCCAGCAGCCTACCCAGAATCCAAGAGACCCAGTACTTC.

V is TRBV10-3 and J is TRBJ2-5; TRBD2 matches 7 bases. The ends lost 8 bases at V and 1 base at J; junction bases unmatched: 10. Germline V CDR1 and CDR2: ENHRY, SYGVKD. CDR3 size: 15 residues. The CDR3 loop reads CAISRERGSQETQYF. DNA of the CDR3: TGTGCCATCTCGCGCGAGCGGGGAAGCCAAGAGACCCAGTACTTC.

This clonotype was seen repeatedly, ten times or more. The chain combines TRBV20-1 with TRBJ1-6; TRBD1 is a possible D gene (6 bases). Germline V CDR1 and CDR2: DFQATT, SNEGSKA (reference sequence). The V end lost 6 bases, the J end lost 7 bases, and 13 bases lay between the germline ends. The CDR3 spans 13 residues. Written as DNA, the CDR3 is TGCAGTGCACGGACAGACCGAAATTCACCCCTCCACTTT. Translation: CSARTDRNSPLHF.

This clonotype showed up just a few times. This rearrangement joins TRBV20-1 to TRBJ2-1; 8 nucleotides match TRBD2. The junction had 12 bases not matched to a gene; V was cut back by 0 bases and J by 8 bases. CDR1 DFQATT and CDR2 SNEGSKA come from the germline V gene (reference sequence). The CDR3 has 16 residues. The CDR3 region has the DNA TGCAGTGCTAGAGATGTTGGGATAGCGGGAAGGGATGAGCAGTTCTTC. Translated, it gives CSARDVGIAGRDEQFF.

The table lists this clonotype with many counts. This chain joins TRBV7-9 and TRBJ2-1; D not certain. CDR1 and CDR2 (germline): SEHNR, FQNEAQ (reference sequence). V was cut by 1 base and J by 5 bases, with 3 bases left in between. The CDR3 runs 12 residues. The CDR3 DNA reads as TGTGCCAGCAGCTTAGGGAACAATGAGCAGTTCTTC. Translation: CASSLGNNEQFF.

The J gene is TRBJ1-6, the V gene TRBV18; possible D gene TRBD1, 6 bases. The CDR3 sequence is 17 residues long. Trimming took off 2 bases at V and 3 bases at J, with 14 bases between the two ends. The V gene's germline CDR1 is KGHSH and CDR2 LQKENI. The DNA of the CDR3 is TGTGCCAGCTCACCAAGGGGGGGCACAGGCTATAATTCACCCCTCCACTTT. Translated: CASSPRGGTGYNSPLHF.